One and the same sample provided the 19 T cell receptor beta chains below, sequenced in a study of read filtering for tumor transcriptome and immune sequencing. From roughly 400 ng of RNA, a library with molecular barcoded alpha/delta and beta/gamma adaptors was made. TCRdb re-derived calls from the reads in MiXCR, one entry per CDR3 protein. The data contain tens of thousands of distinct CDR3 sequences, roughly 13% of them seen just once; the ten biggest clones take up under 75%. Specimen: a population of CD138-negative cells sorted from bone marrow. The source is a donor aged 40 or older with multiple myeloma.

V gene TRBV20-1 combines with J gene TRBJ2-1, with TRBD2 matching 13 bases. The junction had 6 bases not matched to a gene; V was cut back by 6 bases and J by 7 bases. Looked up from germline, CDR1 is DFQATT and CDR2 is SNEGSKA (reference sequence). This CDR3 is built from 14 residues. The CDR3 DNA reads TGCAGTGCCAGCGGGACTAGCGGGAAGAATGAGCAGTTCTTC. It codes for CSASGTSGKNEQFF.

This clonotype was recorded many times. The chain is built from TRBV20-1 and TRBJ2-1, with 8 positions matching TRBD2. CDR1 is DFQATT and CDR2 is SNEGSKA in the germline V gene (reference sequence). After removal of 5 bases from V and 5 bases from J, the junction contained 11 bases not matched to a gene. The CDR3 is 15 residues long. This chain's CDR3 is CSAPEPGGSNNEQFF. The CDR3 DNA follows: TGCAGTGCTCCAGAACCGGGAGGGTCTAACAATGAGCAGTTCTTC.

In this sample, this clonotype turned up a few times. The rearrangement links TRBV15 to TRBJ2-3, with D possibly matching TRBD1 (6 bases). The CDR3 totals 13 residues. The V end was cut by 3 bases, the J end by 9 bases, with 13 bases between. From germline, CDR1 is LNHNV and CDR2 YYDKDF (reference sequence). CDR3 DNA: TGTGCCACCAGCAGGGACAGACAGAACACGCAGTATTTT. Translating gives CATSRDRQNTQYF.

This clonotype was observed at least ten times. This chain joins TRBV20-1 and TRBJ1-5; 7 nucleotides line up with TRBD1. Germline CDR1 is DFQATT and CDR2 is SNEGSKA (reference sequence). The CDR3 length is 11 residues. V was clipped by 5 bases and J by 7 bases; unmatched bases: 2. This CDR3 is CSARQGQPQHF. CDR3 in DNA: TGCAGTGCTCGACAGGGACAGCCCCAGCATTTT.

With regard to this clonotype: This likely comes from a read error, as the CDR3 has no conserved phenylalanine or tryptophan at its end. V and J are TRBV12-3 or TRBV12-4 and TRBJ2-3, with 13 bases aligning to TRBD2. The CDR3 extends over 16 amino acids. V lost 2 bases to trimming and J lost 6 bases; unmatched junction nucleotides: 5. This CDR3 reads CASSLSLTSGGDTQYL. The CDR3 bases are TGTGCCAGCAGTTTATCCCTGACTAGCGGGGGGGATACGCAGTATCTT.

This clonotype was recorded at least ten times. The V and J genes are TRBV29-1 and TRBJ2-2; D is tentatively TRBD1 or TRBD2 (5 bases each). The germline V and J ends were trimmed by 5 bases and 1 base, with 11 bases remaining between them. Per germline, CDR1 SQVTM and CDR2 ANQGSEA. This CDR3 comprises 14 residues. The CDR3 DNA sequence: TGCAGCGTTCGGACTGGGGGGAACACCGGGGAGCTGTTTTTT. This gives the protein CSVRTGGNTGELFF.

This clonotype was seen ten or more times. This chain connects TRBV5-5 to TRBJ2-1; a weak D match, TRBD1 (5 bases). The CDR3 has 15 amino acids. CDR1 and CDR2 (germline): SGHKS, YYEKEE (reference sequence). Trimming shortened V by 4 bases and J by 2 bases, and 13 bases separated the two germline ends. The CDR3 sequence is CASSKESGPYNEQFF. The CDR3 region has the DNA TGTGCCAGCAGCAAAGAATCAGGGCCCTACAATGAGCAGTTCTTC.

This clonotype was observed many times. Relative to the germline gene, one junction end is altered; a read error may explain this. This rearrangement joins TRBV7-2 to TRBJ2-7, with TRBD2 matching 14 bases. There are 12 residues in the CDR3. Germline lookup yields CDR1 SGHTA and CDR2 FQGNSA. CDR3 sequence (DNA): TGTGCCAGCAGCCTGAGGGGACTAGCGGGAGACTTC. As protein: CASSLRGLAGDF.

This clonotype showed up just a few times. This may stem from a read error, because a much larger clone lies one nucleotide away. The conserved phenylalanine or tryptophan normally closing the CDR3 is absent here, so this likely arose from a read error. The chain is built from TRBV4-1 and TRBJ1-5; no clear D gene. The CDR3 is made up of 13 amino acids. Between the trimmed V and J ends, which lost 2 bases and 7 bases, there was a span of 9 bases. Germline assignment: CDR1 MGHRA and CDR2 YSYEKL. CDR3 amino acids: CASSQPTGQPQHS. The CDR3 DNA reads TGCGCCAGCAGCCAACCTACCGGACAGCCCCAGCATTCT.

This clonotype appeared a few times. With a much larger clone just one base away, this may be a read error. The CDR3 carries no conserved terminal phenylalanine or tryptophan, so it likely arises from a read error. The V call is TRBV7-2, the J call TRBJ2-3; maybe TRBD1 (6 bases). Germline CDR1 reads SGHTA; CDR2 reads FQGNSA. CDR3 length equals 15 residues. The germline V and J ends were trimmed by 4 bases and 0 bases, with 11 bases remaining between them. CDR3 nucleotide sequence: TGTGCCAGCAGCTCCCGAGGGGGTAGCACAGATACGCAGTATTCT. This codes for CASSSRGGSTDTQYS.

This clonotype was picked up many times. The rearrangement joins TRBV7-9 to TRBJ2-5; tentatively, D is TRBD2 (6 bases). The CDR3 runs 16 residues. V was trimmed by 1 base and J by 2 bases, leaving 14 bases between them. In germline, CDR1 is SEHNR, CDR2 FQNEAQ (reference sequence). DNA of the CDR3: TGTGCCAGCAGCTTAGTTGGCGGGGCACTTCAAGAGACCCAGTACTTC. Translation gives CASSLVGGALQETQYF. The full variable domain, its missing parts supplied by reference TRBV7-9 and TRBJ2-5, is DTGVSQNPRHKITKRGQNVTFRCDPISEHNRLYWYRQTLGQGPEFLTYFQNEAQLEKSRLLSDRFSAERPKGSFSTLEIQRTEQGDSAMYLCASSLVGGALQETQYFGPGTRLLVL.

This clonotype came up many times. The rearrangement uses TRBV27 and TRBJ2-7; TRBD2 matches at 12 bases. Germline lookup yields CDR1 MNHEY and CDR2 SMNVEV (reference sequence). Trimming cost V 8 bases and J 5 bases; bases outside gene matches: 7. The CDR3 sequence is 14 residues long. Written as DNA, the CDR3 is TGTGCCAGCCAGACTAGCGGGAGCATCAACGAGCAGTACTTC. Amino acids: CASQTSGSINEQYF.

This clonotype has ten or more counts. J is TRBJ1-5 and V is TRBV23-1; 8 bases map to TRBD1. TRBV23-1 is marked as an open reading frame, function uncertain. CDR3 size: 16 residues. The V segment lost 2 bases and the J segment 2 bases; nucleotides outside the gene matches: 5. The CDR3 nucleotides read TGCGCCAGCAGTCAAGCCGGGACAGGCGGCAATCAGCCCCAGCATTTT. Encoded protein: CASSQAGTGGNQPQHF.

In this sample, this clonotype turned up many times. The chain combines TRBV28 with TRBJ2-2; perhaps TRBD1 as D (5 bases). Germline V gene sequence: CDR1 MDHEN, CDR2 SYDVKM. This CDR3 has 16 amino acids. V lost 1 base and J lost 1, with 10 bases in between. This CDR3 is CASSLFFRENTGELFF. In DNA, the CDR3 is TGTGCCAGCAGTTTATTCTTCAGGGAGAACACCGGGGAGCTGTTTTTT.

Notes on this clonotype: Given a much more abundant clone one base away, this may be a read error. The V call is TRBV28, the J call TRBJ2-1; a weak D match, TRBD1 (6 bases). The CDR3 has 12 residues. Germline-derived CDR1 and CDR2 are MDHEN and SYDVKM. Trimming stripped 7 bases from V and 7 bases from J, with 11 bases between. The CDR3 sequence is CASNLRGNEQFF. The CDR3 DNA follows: TGTGCCAGCAACCTCAGGGGAAATGAGCAGTTCTTC. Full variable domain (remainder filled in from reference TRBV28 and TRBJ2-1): DVKVTQSSRYLVKRTGEKVFLECVQDMDHENMFWYRQDPGLGLRLIYFSYDVKMKEKGDIPEGYSVSREKKERFSLILESASTNQTSMYLCASNLRGNEQFFGPGTRLTVL.

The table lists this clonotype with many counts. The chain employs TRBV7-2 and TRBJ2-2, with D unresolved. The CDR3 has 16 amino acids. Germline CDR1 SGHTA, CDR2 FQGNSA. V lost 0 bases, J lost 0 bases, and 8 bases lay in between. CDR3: CASSLAHLSNTGELFF. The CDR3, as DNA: TGTGCCAGCAGCTTAGCACACCTTTCGAACACCGGGGAGCTGTTTTTT.

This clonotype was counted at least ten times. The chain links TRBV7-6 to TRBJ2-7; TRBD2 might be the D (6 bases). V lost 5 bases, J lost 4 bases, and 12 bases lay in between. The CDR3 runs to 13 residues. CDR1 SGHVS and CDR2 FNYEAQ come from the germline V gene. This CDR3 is CASSPGLTYEQYF. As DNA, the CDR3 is TGTGCCAGCAGCCCCGGACTAACTTACGAGCAGTACTTC.

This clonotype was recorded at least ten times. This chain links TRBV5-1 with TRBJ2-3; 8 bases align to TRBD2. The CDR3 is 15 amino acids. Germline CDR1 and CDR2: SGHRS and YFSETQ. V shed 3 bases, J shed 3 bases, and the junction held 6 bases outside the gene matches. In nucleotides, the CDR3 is TGCGCCAGCAGCTCCGCAGGACTAGCAACAGATACGCAGTATTTT. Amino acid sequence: CASSSAGLATDTQYF.

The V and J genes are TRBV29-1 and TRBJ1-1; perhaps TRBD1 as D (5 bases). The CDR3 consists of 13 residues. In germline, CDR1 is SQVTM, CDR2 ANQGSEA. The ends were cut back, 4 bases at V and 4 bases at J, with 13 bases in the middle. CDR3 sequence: CSVGLGGTTEAFF. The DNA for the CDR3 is TGCAGCGTTGGATTGGGAGGGACCACTGAAGCTTTCTTT.